This record looks at one T cell receptor beta chain sequence and its context. The target antigen is unknown. This entry belongs to a study of shared clonotypes between healthy human individuals. Overall study findings and caveats: Enrolling few donors narrowed the genetic and exposure-history diversity that was represented. Shared clonotypes: 4.5% to 6.5% naive CD4, under 4% naive CD8, 2.3% memory CD4, around 0.4% memory CD8.

Each cell subset's genomic DNA was divided evenly among several immunoSEQ plates. TCRdb's table, derived via immunoSEQ multiplex PCR, lists solely in-frame clones and lacks some. The table lists around 700,000 clones, under 80% of them singletons, with 1.5% to 2% in the top ten. CDR3 length equals 15 residues. V lost 3 bases, J lost 2 bases, and 16 bases lay in between. Looked up from germline, CDR1 is SQVTM and CDR2 is ANQGSEA. Subsets obtained from CD4+ cells comprised CD45RA+ naive and CD45RA-negative memory cells. The TCR originated in a woman aged 25-40 years in good health. Sequencing was performed on memory CD4+ T cells sorted from blood. Subset reported: CD45RA-negative fraction. J is TRBJ1-1 and V is TRBV29-1, with a tentative D call TRBD1 (5 bases). The CDR3 sequence is CSVEDGTFKNTEAFF. DNA for the CDR3: TGCAGCGTTGAGGACGGGACGTTCAAAAACACTGAAGCTTTCTTT.